A selection of T cell receptor beta chains follows, all from one sample in a study of human T cells and chemical hapten exposure. TCRdb called the RACE reads again in MiXCR, with one record for every CDR3 protein. Of 75,000 to 90,000 distinct CDR3 sequences listed, approximately 10% are singletons. Sequences were derived from whole blood, sampled in connection with sensitization to the hapten diphenylcyclopropenone (DPC). The receptors here all came from a woman between 45 and 65 years old with alopecia areata. Some clones in this sample may be carry-over from other donors' samples. Both conserved end residues are part of each CDR3. A D gene is named only where the DNA matches it firmly. Where a row states a size, it is once, few, many or the class of an expanded clone; other rows omit it.

>TRBV7-3|NA|TRBJ1-2|NA
CASSSDNYGYTF
TGTGCCAGCAGCTCGGACAACTATGGCTACACCTTC
>TRBV6-1|TRBD2|TRBJ2-4|NA
CASSWLAGSSIQYF
TGTGCCAGCAGTTGGCTAGCGGGAAGCAGTATTCAGTACTTC
>TRBV27|TRBD1|TRBJ2-7|few
CASSLLTGAAYEQYF
TGTGCCAGCAGTTTACTGACAGGGGCCGCCTACGAGCAGTACTTC
>TRBV7-9|NA|TRBJ2-4|NA
CASSLLGIGQNIQYF
TGTGCCAGCAGCTTACTGGGAATAGGGCAAAACATTCAGTACTTC
>TRBV18|TRBD2|TRBJ2-1|NA
CASSPLAGGNEQFF
TGTGCCAGCTCACCACTAGCGGGAGGAAATGAGCAGTTCTTC
>TRBV11-2|NA|TRBJ1-4|many
CASSALEKLFF
TGTGCCAGCAGCGCCCTGGAAAAACTGTTTTTT
>TRBV2|TRBD2|TRBJ2-7|NA
CASSSPSGSPLEQYF
TGTGCCAGCAGTTCGCCTAGCGGGAGCCCCCTCGAGCAGTACTTC
>TRBV3-1|NA|TRBJ2-2|many
CASSQDRGVPTGELFF
TGTGCCAGCAGCCAAGATCGGGGCGTTCCGACAGGGGAGCTGTTTTTT
>TRBV10-3|NA|TRBJ2-1|NA
CAISEAGIFYNEQFF
TGTGCCATCAGTGAGGCCGGGATTTTCTACAATGAGCAGTTCTTC
>TRBV4-1|NA|TRBJ2-7|many
CASSQDRLGEQYF
TGCGCCAGCAGCCAAGATCGGCTGGGCGAGCAGTACTTC
>TRBV7-2|NA|TRBJ2-1|NA
CASSPGDSSYNEQFF
TGTGCCAGCAGCCCGGGGGATAGCTCCTACAATGAGCAGTTCTTC
>TRBV7-2|TRBD1|TRBJ2-7|few
CASRDRVSYEQYF
TGTGCCAGCAGAGACAGGGTGTCCTACGAGCAGTACTTC
>TRBV20-1|NA|TRBJ1-6|NA
CSATRAYNSPLHF
TGCAGTGCCACAAGGGCCTATAATTCACCCCTCCACTTT
>TRBV7-9|NA|TRBJ1-1|few
CASSSEQGEAFF
TGTGCCAGCAGCTCCGAACAGGGTGAAGCTTTCTTT
>TRBV7-2|NA|TRBJ2-1|NA
CASTPRKGDYNEQFF
TGTGCCAGCACCCCGCGGAAGGGCGACTACAATGAGCAGTTCTTC
>TRBV29-1|NA|TRBJ2-1|many
CSVDSSSSYNEQFF
TGCAGCGTTGATTCTAGCAGTTCCTACAATGAGCAGTTCTTC
>TRBV2|TRBD2|TRBJ2-1|many
CASSELGGSANEQFF
TGTGCCAGCAGTGAATTGGGCGGGAGCGCTAATGAGCAGTTCTTC